The sequence of this T cell receptor beta chain was determined in a study of a mutant IDH1 vaccine in newly diagnosed glioma. About the research overall: Eight vaccine doses were administered to patients at weeks 1, 3, 5, 7, 11, 15, 19 and 23. Study-level findings and limits: Among patients, roughly 93% showed immune responses induced by the vaccine. Changes in top peripheral clonotypes did not appear linked to pseudoprogression.

Measured with immunoSEQ multiplex PCR; TCRdb has only the in-frame clones, and not every one. The sample lists more than 25,000 clones, approximately 86% occurring once. Unmatched junction bases numbered 6, after V lost 1 base and J lost 4 bases. The germline V gene encodes CDR1 MNHEY and CDR2 SMNVEV (reference sequence). The CDR3 loop spans 16 amino acids. As for time point: week 5, during vaccination. Topical imiquimod was applied with each vaccine dose, which held 300 ug of mutant IDH1 20-mer peptide. On this clone itself: Its antigen is undetermined.

This material consisted of peripheral blood mononuclear cells (PBMCs), taken from a glioma patient whose treatment included an IDH1 peptide vaccine. This clonotype originated in a woman aged 40 to 50 with glioma. Some clones in this sample may be carry-over from other donors' samples. The chain links TRBV27 to TRBJ2-2, with 7 bases aligning to TRBD1. The CDR3 DNA follows: TGTGCCAGCAGTTTATTCAGGGGGAGCGTCACCGGGGAGCTGTTTTTT. Its translation is CASSLFRGSVTGELFF.